Each of the 12 T cell receptor beta chains below was sequenced from the same sample in a study of OX40 agonist ivuxolimab in advanced cancers. Only in-frame clones appear in the TCRdb table, and some are missing; sequencing was by immunoSEQ multiplex PCR. The repertoire holds around 140,000 clones, with about nine tenths as singletons. Specimen: CD4+ or CD8+ T cells sorted from blood, collected in a trial of the OX40 agonist ivuxolimab. These receptors were obtained from an adult with an advanced solid tumor such as melanoma, head and neck, liver or kidney cancer.

This chain joins TRBV6-6 and TRBJ2-7, with 10 bases matching TRBD1. With V trimmed by 10 bases and J by 5 bases, 5 bases remained unmatched. Per the germline V gene, CDR1 is MNHNY and CDR2 is SVGAGI (reference sequence). This CDR3 is built from 12 residues. The CDR3 loop is CATLTGGDEQYF. CDR3 nucleotides: TGTGCCACCTTGACAGGGGGCGACGAGCAGTACTTC.

This rearrangement joins TRBV9 to TRBJ1-3; D might be TRBD1 (6 bases). The V gene lost 0 bases and the J gene lost 4 bases, with 11 bases spanning the gap. The CDR3 is 15 residues long. Germline V gene data show CDR1 as SGDLS and CDR2 as YYNGEE. The CDR3 loop is CASSVAGAQGNTIYF. The CDR3 region has the DNA TGTGCCAGCAGCGTAGCAGGGGCGCAGGGAAACACCATATATTTT.

J is TRBJ1-5 and V is TRBV15; no clear D gene. The CDR3 totals 15 residues. With 5 bases removed from V and 0 bases from J, the gap between germline ends came to 11 bases. The germline V gene encodes CDR1 LNHNV and CDR2 YYDKDF (reference sequence). The CDR3 sequence is CATSSDGLSNQPQHF. The CDR3 DNA is TGTGCCACCAGCTCCGACGGGCTTAGCAATCAGCCCCAGCATTTT.

The J gene is TRBJ2-3, the V gene TRBV5-1; 8 nucleotides line up with TRBD2. The germline V gene has CDR1 SGHRS and CDR2 YFSETQ. CDR3 length equals 15 residues. The trim removed 3 bases at V and 4 bases at J, leaving 7 bases unmatched. The CDR3 DNA reads TGCGCCAGCAGCTCGGGGGGGTTCCGGGCAGATACGCAGTATTTT. Translation gives CASSSGGFRADTQYF.

The chain joins TRBV6-5 to TRBJ1-1; possible D gene TRBD1, 5 bases. The CDR3 consists of 14 residues. Trimming cost V 5 bases and J 11 bases, with 21 bases left between them. CDR1 is MNHEY, CDR2 SVGAGI, per germline. The CDR3 here is CASSAGPGAFGAFF. In DNA, the CDR3 is TGTGCCAGCAGTGCCGGGCCCGGGGCTTTTGGTGCTTTCTTT.

This clone was counted between two and nine times. The J gene is TRBJ2-3, the V gene TRBV6-4; 8 bases match TRBD2. This CDR3 contains 17 residues. Per germline, CDR1 MRHNA and CDR2 SNTAGT. V was clipped by 2 bases and J by 2 bases; unmatched bases: 9. This CDR3 is CASSDGTGGDITDTQYF. In DNA, the CDR3 is TGTGCCAGCAGTGACGGAACGGGAGGGGACATCACAGATACGCAGTATTTT.

The V gene is TRBV27, the J gene TRBJ2-7; 7 nucleotides match TRBD2. The V and J ends lost 5 bases and 0 bases, in that order; junction bases with no gene match: 10. Germline V gene sequence: CDR1 MNHEY, CDR2 SMNVEV (reference sequence). The CDR3 covers 16 residues. Here the CDR3 DNA reads TGTGCCAGCAGTCTACTAACCGGGACTACCTCCTACGAGCAGTACTTC. Protein sequence: CASSLLTGTTSYEQYF.

CDR3 protein: CASSRSNAQYF. The DNA for the CDR3 is TGTGCCAGCAGCCGATCGAATGCGCAGTATTTT. The chain employs TRBV7-2 and TRBJ2-3; D ambiguous. The CDR3 sequence is 11 residues long. Trimming removed 5 bases from V and 10 bases from J, with 10 bases in between. The germline gives CDR1 SGHTA, CDR2 FQGNSA.

The chain recombines TRBV6-5 with TRBJ2-7, with D tentatively TRBD1 (6 bases). V was cut by 5 bases and J by 0 bases, with 14 bases left in between. CDR1 is MNHEY and CDR2 is SVGAGI in the germline V gene. This CDR3 is built from 15 residues. The CDR3 region is CASSPRDMSSYEQYF. CDR3 bases: TGTGCCAGCAGTCCTCGGGACATGAGCTCCTACGAGCAGTACTTC.

V gene TRBV7-2 combines with J gene TRBJ2-1; possible D gene TRBD2, 7 bases. V lost 8 bases, J lost 4 bases, and 18 bases lay in between. The germline CDR1 and CDR2 sequences are SGHTA and FQGNSA. This CDR3 region has 15 residues. The CDR3 nucleotides read TGTGCCAGCGGTAGAGGGGCGGGGGCGTACAATGAGCAGTTCTTC. Translated: CASGRGAGAYNEQFF.

This rearrangement joins TRBV19 to TRBJ1-2; 9 bases align to TRBD1. Per germline, CDR1 LNHDA and CDR2 SQIVND (reference sequence). The CDR3 spans 13 residues. V shed 4 bases, J shed 10 bases, and the junction held 7 bases outside the gene matches. The CDR3 is CASSTGTGYIYTF. In nucleotides, the CDR3 is TGTGCCAGTAGTACAGGGACAGGGTACATCTACACCTTC.

The chain employs TRBV6-5 and TRBJ1-1, with a tentative D call TRBD1 (6 bases). Germline loops: CDR1 MNHEY, CDR2 SVGAGI. V was shortened by 2 bases and J by 4 bases, with 14 bases between the two germline ends. The CDR3 totals 15 residues. CDR3 DNA: TGTGCCAGCAGTTACGGGTCAGGGGAGGCCACTGAAGCTTTCTTT. Protein: CASSYGSGEATEAFF.